The 27 T cell receptor beta chains presented below share a single source sample, sequenced in a study of immune cell composition in non-small cell lung cancer. The method was immunoSEQ multiplex PCR; TCRdb's version includes in-frame clones alone and lacks a portion of them. The table lists about 7,800 clones, just under 80% of them singletons. The material sequenced was lung tumor tissue. The source is a human donor with non-small cell lung cancer.

The V gene is TRBV11-3, the J gene TRBJ1-2; D may be TRBD1 (6 bases). The CDR3 sequence is 13 residues long. From germline, CDR1 is SGHNT and CDR2 YENEEA. V dropped 5 bases and J dropped 7 bases, with 14 bases sitting between them. This CDR3 reads CASSRDRQGGYTF. CDR3 DNA sequence: TGTGCCAGCAGCCGCGACAGGCAGGGTGGCTACACCTTC.

The chain carries TRBV9 and TRBJ1-3; D ambiguous. CDR3 size: 14 residues. Germline values: CDR1 SGDLS, CDR2 YYNGEE. Trimming stripped 3 bases from V and 0 bases from J, with 7 bases between. CDR3 coding DNA: TGTGCCAGCAGCGCACAGCGCTCTGGAAACACCATATATTTT. Protein product: CASSAQRSGNTIYF.

CDR3 DNA: TGCAGCGTTGAACGGGACAGCTATGGCTACACCTTC. Protein: CSVERDSYGYTF. The genes are TRBV29-1 and TRBJ1-2; the match to TRBD1 covers 7 bases. J lost 4 bases, V lost 2 bases, and 1 base had no gene match. From germline, CDR1 is SQVTM and CDR2 ANQGSEA. The CDR3 length is 12 residues.

The chain is built from TRBV5-1 and TRBJ2-3; D perhaps matches TRBD1 (6 bases). The CDR3 totals 13 residues. The germline V gene has CDR1 SGHRS and CDR2 YFSETQ. Trimming removed 5 bases from V and 4 bases from J, with 11 bases in between. The DNA for the CDR3 is TGCGCCAGCAGAAGGACAGTCTCAGATACGCAGTATTTT. It translates to CASRRTVSDTQYF. Variable domain in full (rest from reference TRBV5-1 and TRBJ2-3): KAGVTQTPRYLIKTRGQQVTLSCSPISGHRSVSWYQQTPGQGLQFLFEYFSETQRNKGNFPGRFSGRQFSNSRSEMNVSTLELGDSALYLCASRRTVSDTQYFGPGTRLTVL.

There are a few counts of this clone. The V call is TRBV7-8, the J call TRBJ1-1; TRBD1 agrees at 8 bases. CDR1 and CDR2 from the germline V gene are SGHVS and FQNEAQ. With V trimmed by 6 bases and J by 3 bases, 3 bases remained unmatched. This CDR3 contains 13 residues. The CDR3 loop reads CASRLTGDTEAFF. The CDR3 region has the DNA TGTGCCAGCAGGTTGACAGGGGACACTGAAGCTTTCTTT.

This chain uses TRBV19 with TRBJ2-6; D may correspond to TRBD1 or TRBD2 (5 bases each). V was shortened by 9 bases and J by 0 bases, with 12 bases between the two germline ends. Germline-derived CDR1 and CDR2 are LNHDA and SQIVND (reference sequence). The CDR3 length is 15 residues. The chain's CDR3 is CASRDESSGANVLTF. The CDR3 bases are TGTGCCAGCCGGGACGAAAGCTCTGGGGCCAACGTCCTGACTTTC.

This clone was detected a few times. This chain connects TRBV7-9 to TRBJ2-3; D perhaps matches TRBD2 (5 bases). Deletions cut 1 base from V and 0 bases from J, with 11 bases between. There are 16 residues in the CDR3. Germline V CDR1 and CDR2: SEHNR, FQNEAQ (reference sequence). DNA for the CDR3: TGTGCCAGCAGCTTAGTTAGTTGGGAGAGCACAGATACGCAGTATTTT. Protein product: CASSLVSWESTDTQYF. Full variable domain (outside the CDR3, taken from reference TRBV7-9 and TRBJ2-3): DTGVSQNPRHKITKRGQNVTFRCDPISEHNRLYWYRQTLGQGPEFLTYFQNEAQLEKSRLLSDRFSAERPKGSFSTLEIQRTEQGDSAMYLCASSLVSWESTDTQYFGPGTRLTVL.

The V gene is TRBV10-3, the J gene TRBJ2-7; 7 bases are a match to TRBD1. This CDR3 has 16 amino acids. Trimming cost V 6 bases and J 2 bases; bases outside gene matches: 13. Germline values: CDR1 ENHRY, CDR2 SYGVKD. The CDR3, as DNA: TGTGCCATCAGGGAAGGACAGGTCGGTTGGGCCTACGAGCAGTACTTC. It translates to CAIREGQVGWAYEQYF.

The genes are TRBV7-8 and TRBJ2-7; 10 bases align to TRBD1. Germline V gene data show CDR1 as SGHVS and CDR2 as FQNEAQ. With 3 bases clipped from V and 10 bases from J, the junction kept 9 bases outside the gene matches. This CDR3 is built from 14 residues. Here the CDR3 reads CASSFSGTGVKQYF. Here the CDR3 DNA reads TGTGCCAGCAGCTTCTCCGGGACAGGGGTGAAACAGTACTTC.

Concerning this clone itself: A junction boundary mismatches the germline segment, possibly from a read error. This chain connects TRBV7-2 to TRBJ2-7; a possible D gene is TRBD2 (7 bases). The germline V gene has CDR1 SGHTA and CDR2 FQGNSA. The CDR3 runs to 16 residues. Here the CDR3 DNA reads TGCGCCAGCAGCCAAGATTTGGGGGGGGGCTACTCCGAGCAGTACTTC. It specifies CASSQDLGGGYSEQYF.

This clone was seen only once. J is TRBJ2-7 and V is TRBV19, with TRBD2 matching over 14 bases. CDR3 length: 17 residues. Trimming cost V 7 bases and J 4 bases; bases outside gene matches: 12. Germline loops: CDR1 LNHDA, CDR2 SQIVND (reference sequence). Written as DNA, the CDR3 is TGTGCCAGTACCACAAGACTAGCGGGGGGGCCTTGGTACGAGCAGTACTTC. This codes for CASTTRLAGGPWYEQYF.

The rearrangement uses TRBV5-1 and TRBJ1-1; D not certain. CDR1 SGHRS and CDR2 YFSETQ come from the germline V gene. CDR3 length: 13 amino acids. Deletions cut 5 bases from V and 7 bases from J, with 15 bases between. The CDR3 DNA reads TGCGCCAGCAGGCGTCCGCTGAAGAGTGAAGCTTTCTTT. Translating it yields CASRRPLKSEAFF.

V usage is TRBV11-2 and J usage is TRBJ2-1, with TRBD1 matching over 12 bases. Germline V gene sequence: CDR1 SGHAT, CDR2 FQNNGV. The CDR3 contains 15 residues. V gave up 5 bases and J gave up 8 bases; unmatched junction bases: 7. CDR3 amino acids: CASSRVGTGGYEQFF. In DNA, the CDR3 is TGTGCCAGCAGCCGAGTCGGGACAGGGGGCTATGAGCAGTTCTTC.

This clone was recorded only once. The J gene is TRBJ2-7, the V gene TRBV30; D is ambiguous. Trimming pared 0 bases from V and 0 bases from J, leaving 12 bases between. From germline, CDR1 is GTSNPN and CDR2 SVGIG (reference sequence). This CDR3 has 15 amino acids. The CDR3 loop is CAWSVGPNPSYEQYF. CDR3 bases: TGTGCCTGGAGTGTGGGTCCGAACCCCTCCTACGAGCAGTACTTC.

The chain recombines TRBV21-1 with TRBJ2-4. TRBV21-1 is classified as a pseudogene. The CDR3 is 14 residues long. The CDR3: CASSNKGLKNIQYF. As DNA, the CDR3 is TGTGCCAGCAGCAACAAGGGTCTCAAGAACATTCAGTACTTC.

This chain joins TRBV5-1 and TRBJ2-1, with a tentative D call TRBD1 (5 bases). This CDR3 is 11 amino acids long. V was pared by 0 bases and J by 10 bases, with 5 bases between. Germline-derived CDR1 and CDR2 are SGHRS and YFSETQ. The CDR3 reads CASSLAGEQFF. The CDR3, as DNA: TGCGCCAGCAGCTTGGCAGGGGAGCAGTTCTTC.

Only one count was recorded for this clone. Here the CDR3 reads CASSYGGHQNEQFF. CDR3 nucleotides: TGTGCCAGCAGCTACGGCGGACATCAGAATGAGCAGTTCTTC. V gene TRBV7-9 combines with J gene TRBJ2-1, with D maybe TRBD1 (5 bases). The length of the CDR3 is 14 residues. V was clipped by 4 bases and J by 7 bases, with 14 bases between them. Germline V lookup: CDR1 SEHNR, CDR2 FQNEAQ (reference sequence). Full variable domain (outside the CDR3, taken from reference TRBV7-9 and TRBJ2-1): DTGVSQNPRHKITKRGQNVTFRCDPISEHNRLYWYRQTLGQGPEFLTYFQNEAQLEKSRLLSDRFSAERPKGSFSTLEIQRTEQGDSAMYLCASSYGGHQNEQFFGPGTRLTVL.

This CDR3 is CASSLATGRTDTQYF. CDR3 bases: TGTGCCAGCAGCTTAGCGACAGGGCGCACAGATACGCAGTATTTT. The genes are TRBV7-2 and TRBJ2-3; 7 bases are shared with TRBD1. The V gene end was trimmed by 0 bases and the J gene end by 1 base; junction bases not matched to a gene: 1. The V gene's germline CDR1 is SGHTA and CDR2 FQGNSA. This CDR3 has 15 amino acids. The full variable domain, rest sourced from reference TRBV7-2 and TRBJ2-3, is GAGVSQSPSNKVTEKGKDVELRCDPISGHTALYWYRQSLGQGLEFLIYFQGNSAPDKSGLPSDRFSAERTGGSVSTLTIQRTQQEDSAVYLCASSLATGRTDTQYFGPGTRLTVL.

The V gene is TRBV6-1, the J gene TRBJ1-5; D perhaps matches TRBD1 (5 bases). The CDR3 runs 15 residues. Germline CDR1 and CDR2: MNHNS and SASEGT. The V end lost 8 bases, the J end lost 0 bases, and 14 bases lay between the germline ends. The CDR3 bases are TGTGCCAGCGAAGCGGGGGGGAATAGCAATCAGCCCCAGCATTTT. Encoded protein: CASEAGGNSNQPQHF.

The V call is TRBV9, the J call TRBJ1-3; D is undetermined. The CDR3 has 15 residues. From germline, CDR1 is SGDLS and CDR2 YYNGEE. Trimming removed 0 bases at V and 0 bases at J, with 7 bases between. The CDR3 region has the DNA TGTGCCAGCAGCGTAGCCGGGAACTCTGGAAACACCATATATTTT. This gives the protein CASSVAGNSGNTIYF.

The chain has TRBV11-1 and TRBJ2-5; 11 bases match TRBD2. V lost 5 bases and J lost 5; bases outside the gene matches: 16. The CDR3 loop spans 18 amino acids. Germline CDR1 and CDR2: SGHAT and FQDESV (reference sequence). The CDR3 DNA follows: TGTGCCAGCAGCCTTAGGCCGACTAGCGGGGCGAAGCGGGAGACCCAGTACTTC. Translating it yields CASSLRPTSGAKRETQYF.

The V call is TRBV18, the J call TRBJ1-4; TRBD1 might be the D (5 bases). Trimming left V 2 bases short and J 6 bases short, with 7 bases between. There are 13 residues in the CDR3. Per the germline V gene, CDR1 is KGHSH and CDR2 is LQKENI. The CDR3 loop reads CASSPGADEKLFF. CDR3 in DNA: TGTGCCAGCTCACCAGGGGCAGATGAAAAACTGTTTTTT.

This clone was seen more than once but under ten times. The chain employs TRBV7-2 and TRBJ1-3; D is uncertain. This CDR3 has 14 amino acids. V gave up 5 bases and J gave up 2 bases, with 10 bases separating them. Per the germline V gene, CDR1 is SGHTA and CDR2 is FQGNSA. The CDR3 DNA is TGTGCCAGCAGCATTTATTCCACTGGAAACACCATATATTTT. Translated: CASSIYSTGNTIYF.

The gene calls are TRBV19 and TRBJ2-1; the match to TRBD2 covers 11 bases. J lost 6 bases, V lost 3 bases, and 7 bases had no gene match. Germline V gene data show CDR1 as LNHDA and CDR2 as SQIVND (reference sequence). The CDR3 is made up of 16 amino acids. The CDR3 DNA reads as TGTGCCAGTAGTATCTTAGCGGGGGGGCTGGCCAATGAGCAGTTCTTC. It encodes CASSILAGGLANEQFF.

The V and J genes are TRBV11-2 and TRBJ2-2; 9 nucleotides match TRBD2. V lost 1 base to trimming and J lost 4 bases; unmatched junction nucleotides: 1. Germline V CDR1 and CDR2: SGHAT, FQNNGV. The CDR3 spans 15 residues. For the CDR3, the DNA is TGTGCCAGCAGCTTAGTACTAGCGGGCACCGGGGAGCTGTTTTTT. This sequence encodes CASSLVLAGTGELFF.

A few counts support this clone. V and J are TRBV29-1 and TRBJ2-3; the D gene is possibly TRBD2 (6 bases). The CDR3 has 14 residues. The germline V and J ends were trimmed by 7 bases and 6 bases, with 20 bases remaining between them. CDR1 and CDR2 (germline): SQVTM, ANQGSEA. The chain's CDR3 is CSAAGSRGWDTQYF. Written as DNA, the CDR3 is TGCAGCGCCGCGGGCAGTCGGGGGTGGGATACGCAGTATTTT.

This clone counts as medium-sized. This chain uses TRBV25-1 with TRBJ1-1, with a tentative D call TRBD1 (6 bases). The CDR3 totals 12 residues. In germline, CDR1 is MGHDK, CDR2 SYGVNS. Trimming stripped 7 bases from V and 11 bases from J, with 17 bases between. Here the CDR3 reads CASTSEGGRAFF. The DNA for the CDR3 is TGTGCCAGCACATCTGAGGGGGGAAGGGCTTTCTTT.